This entry features one T cell receptor beta chain sequence. This entry is derived from a study of PD-1 blockade in mismatch repair-deficient tumors. The assay was immunoSEQ multiplex PCR, and TCRdb's table has in-frame clones only and misses some. The sample lists fewer than 100,000 clones, about 84% occurring once. The germline CDR1 and CDR2 sequences are SGHNT and YYREEE (reference sequence). Trimming removed 0 bases from V and 1 base from J, with 10 bases in between. The CDR3 has 16 residues. The sample here was peripheral blood, taken 12 weeks after starting pembrolizumab. The chain links TRBV5-4 to TRBJ2-2; D assignment may be TRBD1 or TRBD2 (5 bases each). The source of this sequence is an adult with mismatch repair-deficient cancer. The CDR3 here is CASSLGGTVNTGELFF. CDR3 DNA: TGTGCCAGCAGCTTGGGGGGGACGGTGAACACCGGGGAGCTGTTTTTT. Full variable domain (remainder filled in from reference TRBV5-4 and TRBJ2-2): ETGVTQSPTHLIKTRGQQVTLRCSSQSGHNTVSWYQQALGQGPQFIFQYYREEENGRGNFPPRFSGLQFPNYSSELNVNALELDDSALYLCASSLGGTVNTGELFFGEGSRLTVL.